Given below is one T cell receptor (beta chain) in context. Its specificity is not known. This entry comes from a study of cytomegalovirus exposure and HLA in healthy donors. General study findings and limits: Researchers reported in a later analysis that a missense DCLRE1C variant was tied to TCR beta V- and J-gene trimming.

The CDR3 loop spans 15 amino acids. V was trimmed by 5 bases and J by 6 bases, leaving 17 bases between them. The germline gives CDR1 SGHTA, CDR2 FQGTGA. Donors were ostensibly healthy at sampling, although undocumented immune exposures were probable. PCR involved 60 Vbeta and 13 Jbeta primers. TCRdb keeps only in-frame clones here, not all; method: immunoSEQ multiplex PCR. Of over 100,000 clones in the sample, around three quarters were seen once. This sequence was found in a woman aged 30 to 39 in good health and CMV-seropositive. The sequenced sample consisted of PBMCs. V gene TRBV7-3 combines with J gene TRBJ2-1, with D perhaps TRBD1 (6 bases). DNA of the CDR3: TGTGCCAGCAGCGTACAGGGTAGGGCTGGCAATGAGCAGTTCTTC. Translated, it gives CASSVQGRAGNEQFF.